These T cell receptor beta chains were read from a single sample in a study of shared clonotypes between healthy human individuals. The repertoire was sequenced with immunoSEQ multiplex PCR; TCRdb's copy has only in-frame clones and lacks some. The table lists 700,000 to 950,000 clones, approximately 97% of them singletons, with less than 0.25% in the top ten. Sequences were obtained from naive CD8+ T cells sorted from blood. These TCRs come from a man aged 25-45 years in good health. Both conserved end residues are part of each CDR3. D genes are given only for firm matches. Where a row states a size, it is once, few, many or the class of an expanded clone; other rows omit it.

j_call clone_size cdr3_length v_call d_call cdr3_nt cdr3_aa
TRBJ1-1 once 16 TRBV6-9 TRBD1 TGTGCCAGCAGTTATTCCCGACAGGGCCTGAACACTGAAGCTTTCTTT CASSYSRQGLNTEAFF
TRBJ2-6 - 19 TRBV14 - TGTGCCAGCAGCCAAGGGGGGACGCTCGTTTACTCTGGGGCCAACGTCCTGACTTTC CASSQGGTLVYSGANVLTF
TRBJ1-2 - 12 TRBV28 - TGTGCCAGCAGTTTTTGGACGAGCACCTACACCTTC CASSFWTSTYTF
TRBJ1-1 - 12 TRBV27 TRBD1 TGTGCCAGCGGCCGGGGGACAGATGAAGCTTTCTTT CASGRGTDEAFF
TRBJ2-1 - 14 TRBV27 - TGTGCCAGCAGTTTATCCGGGGCCTACAATGAGCAGTTCTTC CASSLSGAYNEQFF
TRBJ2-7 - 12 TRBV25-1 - TGTGCCACCTCGTTAGGGATTCGCGAGCAGTACTTC CATSLGIREQYF
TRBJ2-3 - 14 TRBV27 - TGTGCCAGCAGTTTAGTGGGGATCAAGGATACGCAGTATTTT CASSLVGIKDTQYF
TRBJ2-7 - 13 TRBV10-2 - TGCGCCAGCAGTGAGATCGGGCTCTACGAGCAGTACTTC CASSEIGLYEQYF
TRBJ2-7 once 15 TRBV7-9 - TGTGCCAGCAGCTTAGCGGCAGGGACTTTCTACGAGCAGTACTTC CASSLAAGTFYEQYF
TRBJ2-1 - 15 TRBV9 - TGTGCCAGCAGCGCCTGGGACTTTTCCAATGATGAGCAGTTCTTC CASSAWDFSNDEQFF
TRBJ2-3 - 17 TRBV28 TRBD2 TGTGCCAGCAGTGTCCCGGGACTAGCGGGAGACACAGATACGCAGTATTTT CASSVPGLAGDTDTQYF
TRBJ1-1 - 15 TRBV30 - TGTGCCTGGAGTGTACTTTCGAGCCCGAGCCGTGAAGCTTTCTTT CAWSVLSSPSREAFF
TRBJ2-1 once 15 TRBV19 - TGTGCCAGTAGTATAGGAACAGGGTTTGCTGATGAGCAGTTCTTC CASSIGTGFADEQFF
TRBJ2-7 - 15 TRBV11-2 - TGTGCCAGCAGCTTAGGAGAGGAGGGGACCTACGAGCAGTACTTC CASSLGEEGTYEQYF
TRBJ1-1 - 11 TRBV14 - TGTGCCAGCAGCCTGAACACTGAAGCTTTCTTT CASSLNTEAFF
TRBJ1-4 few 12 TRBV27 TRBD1 TGTGCCAGCACCGGGACAGGTGAAAAACTGTTTTTT CASTGTGEKLFF
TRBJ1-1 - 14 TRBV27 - TGTGCCAGCAGCCCCGCGGAGATTAACACTGAAGCTTTCTTT CASSPAEINTEAFF
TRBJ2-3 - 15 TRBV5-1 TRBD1 TGCGCCAGCAGCTGGACAGGGAGCGTCACAGATACGCAGTATTTT CASSWTGSVTDTQYF
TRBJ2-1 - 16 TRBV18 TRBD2 TGTGCCAGCTCACCATTGCTAGCGGGAGGGACCAATGAGCAGTTCTTC CASSPLLAGGTNEQFF
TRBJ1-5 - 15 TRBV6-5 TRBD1 TGTGCCAGCAGTCCCCGGGACAGGGTCGGGCAGCCCCAGCATTTT CASSPRDRVGQPQHF
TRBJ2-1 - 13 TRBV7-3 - TGTGCCAGCAGCCGGGCAGGGACCAATGAGCAGTTCTTC CASSRAGTNEQFF
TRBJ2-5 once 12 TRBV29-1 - TGCAGCGTTGTGGAGTTACATGGGACCCAGTACTTC CSVVELHGTQYF
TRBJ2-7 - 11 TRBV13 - TGTGCCAGCAGCAGGGGTGACGAGCAGTACTTC CASSRGDEQYF
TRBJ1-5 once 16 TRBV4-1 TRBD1 TGCGCCAGCAGCCAACTCGGACAGGGAGTAAATCAGCCCCAGCATTTT CASSQLGQGVNQPQHF
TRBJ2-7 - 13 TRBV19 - TGTGCCAGTAGTATTTTCCCCTCCTACGAGCAGTACTTC CASSIFPSYEQYF
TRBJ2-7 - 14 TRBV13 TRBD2 TGTGCCAGCAGCTTGAAGCGGGGGACCTACGAGCAGTACTTC CASSLKRGTYEQYF